The 25 T cell receptor beta chains reported below all come from one sample, sequenced in a study of technical replicates of blood from a few donors (dated by TCRdb to the late 2010s). Library preparation used the immunoSEQ multiplex PCR assay. TCRdb retrieved this table from immuneACCESS and kept in-frame rearrangements only. Not all clones are present; in checked studies, unresolved V genes account for under half, and no reason is known for the remainder. Counted in this sample were about 75,000 clones; approximately 97% of them appeared once. About 0.29% of the sample is taken by the ten largest. Material for sequencing was T cells isolated from PBMCs. The origin of the receptors is a human donor in good health.

The gene calls are TRBV7-9 and TRBJ2-7, with D tentatively TRBD1 (5 bases). V lost 2 bases, J lost 5 bases, and 7 bases lay in between. The CDR3 has 12 residues. CDR1 and CDR2 from the germline V gene are SEHNR and FQNEAQ (reference sequence). Here the CDR3 reads CASSLTRDEQYF. CDR3 nucleotides: TGTGCCAGCAGCTTAACCAGGGACGAGCAGTACTTC.

This chain connects TRBV10-3 to TRBJ1-4, with TRBD1 matching 9 bases. V was pared by 3 bases and J by 5 bases, with 1 base of the junction left unmatched. The germline V gene encodes CDR1 ENHRY and CDR2 SYGVKD. This CDR3 is 14 amino acids long. The CDR3 loop reads CAISEQGANEKLFF. CDR3 DNA: TGTGCCATCAGTGAACAGGGGGCGAATGAAAAACTGTTTTTT.

V is TRBV6-5 and J is TRBJ2-1; TRBD2 is a possible D gene (5 bases). With 7 bases removed from V and 10 bases from J, the gap between germline ends came to 14 bases. The CDR3 consists of 12 residues. The germline V gene has CDR1 MNHEY and CDR2 SVGAGI. For the CDR3, the DNA is TGTGCCAGCACCGAGAGGGTAGGGGAGCAGTTCTTC. Amino acid sequence: CASTERVGEQFF.

The rearrangement uses TRBV4-1 and TRBJ2-3, with D possibly matching TRBD2 (5 bases). Germline values: CDR1 MGHRA, CDR2 YSYEKL. The CDR3 has 16 amino acids. Trimming took 0 bases from V and 3 from J, leaving 13 bases between them. As DNA, the CDR3 is TGCGCCAGCAGCCAAGATGCGGGTTACGGAACAGATACGCAGTATTTT. This codes for CASSQDAGYGTDTQYF.

The rearrangement joins TRBV18 to TRBJ1-1; 7 bases are shared with TRBD1. Losses at the gene ends were 0 bases for V and 10 bases for J; bases not matched to a gene: 11. In germline, CDR1 is KGHSH, CDR2 LQKENI. The CDR3 totals 15 residues. The CDR3 spells CASSPPWGPRTGAFF. The CDR3 bases are TGTGCCAGCTCACCACCGTGGGGTCCCCGGACAGGAGCTTTCTTT. Full variable domain (outside the CDR3, taken from reference TRBV18 and TRBJ1-1): NAGVMQNPRHLVRRRGQEARLRCSPMKGHSHVYWYRQLPEEGLKFMVYLQKENIIDESGMPKERFSAEFPKEGPSILRIQQVVRGDSAAYFCASSPPWGPRTGAFFGQGTRLTVV.

This sequence joins TRBV4-2 and TRBJ2-7; TRBD1 matches at 7 bases. This CDR3 contains 15 residues. V lost 2 bases to trimming and J lost 2 bases; unmatched junction nucleotides: 6. Germline V CDR1 and CDR2: LGHNA, YNFKEQ. CDR3 coding DNA: TGTGCCAGCAGCCAAAATACAGGGGTGGCCTACGAGCAGTACTTC. Translated, it gives CASSQNTGVAYEQYF.

The CDR3 DNA is TGTGCCAGCAGGGGGGCAGGGGTCTACGAGCAGTACTTC. Its protein product is CASRGAGVYEQYF. The rearrangement joins TRBV25-1 to TRBJ2-7, with D possibly TRBD1 on 6 matching bases. V lost 6 bases to trimming and J lost 3 bases, with 12 bases between them. Germline loops: CDR1 MGHDK, CDR2 SYGVNS. This CDR3 spans 13 amino acids.

V gene TRBV6-1 combines with J gene TRBJ2-7; 7 bases fit TRBD2. Trimming removed 5 bases from V and 0 bases from J; junction bases left unmatched: 4. The CDR3 has 14 residues. Germline V CDR1 and CDR2: MNHNS, SASEGT. The CDR3 sequence: CASSRLADSYEQYF. CDR3 DNA sequence: TGTGCCAGCAGTAGGCTAGCGGACTCCTACGAGCAGTACTTC.

V is TRBV10-3 and J is TRBJ2-3; 9 positions match TRBD2. The CDR3 length is 15 residues. V trimming: 10 bases; J trimming: 5 bases; junction bases outside the gene matches: 13. The germline CDR1 and CDR2 sequences are ENHRY and SYGVKD. CDR3 residues: CASKRLADKEDTQYF. Here the CDR3 DNA reads TGTGCCAGCAAGAGACTAGCGGATAAAGAAGATACGCAGTATTTT.

The rearrangement links TRBV7-8 to TRBJ2-7; D not resolved. This CDR3 is built from 15 residues. The V gene's germline CDR1 is SGHVS and CDR2 FQNEAQ. V dropped 1 base and J dropped 3 bases, with 13 bases sitting between them. This CDR3 reads CASSLDLPPNYEQYF. Here the CDR3 DNA reads TGTGCCAGCAGCTTAGATCTGCCGCCTAACTACGAGCAGTACTTC.

V gene TRBV7-9 combines with J gene TRBJ2-2; tentative D call: TRBD1 (6 bases). This CDR3 contains 14 residues. V lost 5 bases, J lost 7 bases, and 14 bases lay in between. From germline, CDR1 is SEHNR and CDR2 FQNEAQ (reference sequence). The CDR3 reads CASSPGPGHGELFF. DNA of the CDR3: TGTGCCAGCAGCCCGGGCCCGGGACACGGGGAGCTGTTTTTT.

This rearrangement joins TRBV5-1 to TRBJ1-2; 9 bases map to TRBD1. V gave up 9 bases and J gave up 8 bases; unmatched junction bases: 11. The CDR3 extends over 13 amino acids. Germline V gene lookup returns CDR1 SGHRS and CDR2 YFSETQ. The CDR3: CATTDEDRGGYTF. The DNA of the CDR3 is TGCGCCACCACTGATGAGGACAGGGGCGGCTACACCTTC.

V gene TRBV19 combines with J gene TRBJ2-2, with TRBD1 identical over 10 bases. V was pared by 3 bases and J by 6 bases, with 4 bases of the junction left unmatched. The CDR3 is 15 residues long. In germline, CDR1 is LNHDA, CDR2 SQIVND (reference sequence). The CDR3 coding sequence is TGTGCCAGTAGTATCGGACAGGGGGTCGCCGGGGAGCTGTTTTTT. Protein sequence: CASSIGQGVAGELFF.

V and J are TRBV15 and TRBJ1-4; 8 bases are a match to TRBD1. This CDR3 comprises 15 residues. V lost 1 base, J lost 10 bases, and 8 bases stayed unmatched. Germline CDR1 and CDR2: LNHNV and YYDKDF (reference sequence). The CDR3 nucleotides read TGTGCCACCAGCAGAGTTCAGGGGGCTTTCGGAAAACTGTTTTTT. Translating it yields CATSRVQGAFGKLFF. Combining the CDR3 with reference TRBV15 and TRBJ1-4 gives the whole variable domain DAMVIQNPRYQVTQFGKPVTLSCSQTLNHNVMYWYQQKSSQAPKLLFHYYDKDFNNEADTPDNFQSRRPNTSFCFLDIRSPGLGDTAMYLCATSRVQGAFGKLFFGSGTQLSVL.

The chain couples TRBV19 to TRBJ2-3, with D possibly matching TRBD2 (6 bases). The CDR3 runs to 14 residues. Germline CDR1 LNHDA, CDR2 SQIVND (reference sequence). V gave up 3 bases and J gave up 0 bases, with 7 bases separating them. The CDR3 is CASSMGTSTDTQYF. CDR3 coding DNA: TGTGCCAGTAGTATGGGGACTAGCACAGATACGCAGTATTTT.

The chain joins TRBV19 to TRBJ2-7, with 11 bases aligning to TRBD2. V lost 9 bases, J lost 4 bases, and 2 bases stayed unmatched. There are 12 residues in the CDR3. Germline CDR1 LNHDA, CDR2 SQIVND (reference sequence). The DNA for the CDR3 is TGTGCCAGGACTAGCGGGACGTACGAGCAGTACTTC. This encodes CARTSGTYEQYF.

This chain connects TRBV19 to TRBJ1-5; D is perhaps TRBD1 (6 bases). CDR1 LNHDA and CDR2 SQIVND come from the germline V gene (reference sequence). The CDR3 extends over 14 amino acids. Trimming cost V 4 bases and J 6 bases, with 13 bases left between them. The CDR3 nucleotides read TGTGCCAGTAGTAGGCAGGGGAGCGTTCAGCCCCAGCATTTT. It specifies CASSRQGSVQPQHF.

The chain joins TRBV7-2 to TRBJ1-1; D remains unclear. The CDR3 length is 13 residues. Between the trimmed V and J ends, which lost 7 bases and 2 bases, there was a span of 11 bases. Per the germline V gene, CDR1 is SGHTA and CDR2 is FQGNSA. The CDR3 protein is CASKATLNTEAFF. CDR3 in DNA: TGTGCCAGCAAGGCGACTCTAAACACTGAAGCTTTCTTT. The entire variable domain, with the rest obtained from reference TRBV7-2 and TRBJ1-1, is as follows: GAGVSQSPSNKVTEKGKDVELRCDPISGHTALYWYRQSLGQGLEFLIYFQGNSAPDKSGLPSDRFSAERTGGSVSTLTIQRTQQEDSAVYLCASKATLNTEAFFGQGTRLTVV.

The V call is TRBV25-1, the J call TRBJ2-7; D may be TRBD1 (6 bases). Trimming removed 2 bases from V and 5 bases from J, with 10 bases in between. CDR1 and CDR2 from the germline V gene are MGHDK and SYGVNS. There are 13 residues in the CDR3. CDR3 protein: CASSEQGRDEQYF. The CDR3 DNA sequence: TGTGCCAGCAGTGAACAGGGGCGGGACGAGCAGTACTTC.

The CDR3 DNA sequence: TGTGCCAGCAGTGACCCAGACAGGGTCTATTTCTCCTACGAGCAGTACTTC. It codes for CASSDPDRVYFSYEQYF. The chain carries TRBV6-1 and TRBJ2-7, with TRBD1 matching over 7 bases. Germline V lookup: CDR1 MNHNS, CDR2 SASEGT. CDR3 length: 17 residues. The trim removed 3 bases at V and 0 bases at J, leaving 11 bases unmatched.

The V call is TRBV5-1, the J call TRBJ2-1, with 8 bases aligning to TRBD1. The CDR3 contains 14 residues. In germline, CDR1 is SGHRS, CDR2 YFSETQ. V lost 6 bases to trimming and J lost 2 bases; unmatched junction nucleotides: 4. The CDR3 protein is CASTRQGTYNEQFF. For the CDR3, the DNA is TGCGCCAGCACCCGACAGGGGACCTACAATGAGCAGTTCTTC.

V and J are TRBV5-1 and TRBJ2-7; 9 bases align to TRBD1. Trimming took 0 bases from V and 4 from J; bases not matched to a gene: 2. The CDR3 consists of 14 residues. Germline lookup yields CDR1 SGHRS and CDR2 YFSETQ. In DNA, the CDR3 is TGCGCCAGCAGCTTGGACAGGGGGCTTTACGAGCAGTACTTC. Amino acids: CASSLDRGLYEQYF.

The chain links TRBV28 to TRBJ1-2; D is ambiguous. Deletions cut 7 bases from V and 3 bases from J, with 9 bases between. Germline CDR1 reads MDHEN; CDR2 reads SYDVKM. This CDR3 is 12 amino acids long. Here the CDR3 reads CASKTFHYGYTF. Here the CDR3 DNA reads TGTGCCAGCAAGACATTTCACTATGGCTACACCTTC.

V gene TRBV7-8 combines with J gene TRBJ2-7, with 10 bases matching TRBD2. Trimming at V came to 4 bases and at J to 4 bases, leaving 4 bases not matched to a gene. The CDR3 contains 14 residues. CDR1 SGHVS and CDR2 FQNEAQ come from the germline V gene. The CDR3 region has the DNA TGTGCCAGCAGCTCTAGCGGGAGTAGTTACGAGCAGTACTTC. As protein: CASSSSGSSYEQYF.

The chain uses TRBV4-1 and TRBJ2-1; 8 bases are shared with TRBD2. The CDR3 covers 20 residues. V was clipped by 1 base and J by 0 bases; unmatched bases: 14. Germline CDR1 reads MGHRA; CDR2 reads YSYEKL. The chain's CDR3 is CASSQAEAGAAIPSYNEQFF. In DNA form, the CDR3 reads TGCGCCAGCAGCCAAGCGGAAGCGGGGGCCGCGATCCCCTCCTACAATGAGCAGTTCTTC.